Listed below are T cell receptor beta chains from one sample, sequenced in a study of T-cell reconstitution after alpha-beta-depleted transplantation in children. TCRdb analysed the PCR reads with MiXCR anew, one entry per CDR3 protein. Of hundreds of thousands of distinct CDR3 sequences in the sample, about an eighth are singletons; the top ten hold around 2.2%. Sequenced here: PBMCs, mostly from graft donor cells, sampled 360 days after TCRalphabeta/CD19-depleted stem cell transplant. Receptors were obtained from a male patient aged 10-17 years who had a stem cell transplant for acute myeloid leukemia, so the T cells may come from the graft donor. Each CDR3 is given with its conserved first and last residue. D genes are given only for firm matches. The size of a clone is reported for some rows only, either as once, few or many, or as a class for expanded clones.

J | V | size | D | CDR3 | DNA
TRBJ2-3 | TRBV5-1 | . | . | CASSLVDGGKDTQYF | TGCGCCAGCAGCTTGGTGGACGGGGGCAAAGATACGCAGTATTTT
TRBJ2-1 | TRBV20-1 | . | TRBD2 | CSARVASGRPNEQFF | TGCAGTGCTAGAGTGGCTAGCGGGAGACCCAATGAGCAGTTCTTC
TRBJ2-1 | TRBV9 | many | TRBD2 | CASNRKGLAGEAGGEQFF | TGTGCCAGCAACCGTAAAGGGCTAGCGGGAGAGGCCGGCGGTGAGCAGTTCTTC
TRBJ2-5 | TRBV5-1 | . | . | CASSLHDNRVETQYF | TGCGCCAGCAGCTTGCATGATAACAGGGTAGAGACCCAGTACTTC
TRBJ1-1 | TRBV19 | few | TRBD1 | CASSKRDSMSWNTEAFF | TGTGCCAGTAGTAAAAGGGACAGCATGTCGTGGAACACTGAAGCTTTCTTT
TRBJ2-1 | TRBV29-1 | many | TRBD1 | CSVAGTGRGYNEQFF | TGCAGCGTCGCCGGGACAGGGAGGGGCTACAATGAGCAGTTCTTC
TRBJ2-3 | TRBV7-6 | . | TRBD1 | CASSSPSGNRGSHDTQYF | TGTGCCAGCAGCTCCCCAAGTGGGAACAGGGGATCCCACGATACGCAGTATTTT
TRBJ2-7 | TRBV9 | . | . | CASSVGWGAISYEQYF | TGTGCCAGCAGCGTGGGGTGGGGCGCCATCTCCTACGAGCAGTACTTC
TRBJ1-2 | TRBV5-1 | few | TRBD1 | CASSFTGQGDGGYTF | TGCGCCAGCAGCTTCACTGGGCAGGGGGACGGTGGCTACACCTTC
TRBJ1-2 | TRBV10-3 | few | TRBD1 | CAISSGTGSNYGYTF | TGTGCCATCAGCTCCGGGACAGGGTCTAACTATGGCTACACCTTC
TRBJ2-7 | TRBV10-3 | few | . | CAISEFGEQYF | TGTGCCATCAGTGAATTTGGCGAGCAGTACTTC
TRBJ2-5 | TRBV7-7 | . | TRBD2 | CASSRSGRGETQYF | TGTGCTAGCAGCCGTAGCGGGAGAGGGGAGACCCAGTACTTC
TRBJ2-1 | TRBV7-8 | few | . | CASSLNRDYRREQFF | TGTGCCAGCAGCCTAAACAGGGACTACCGCCGTGAGCAGTTCTTC
TRBJ2-1 | TRBV10-3 | few | TRBD2 | CASGTSVANEQFF | TGTGCCTCCGGGACTAGCGTAGCGAATGAGCAGTTCTTC
TRBJ2-2 | TRBV6-2/TRBV6-3 | few | TRBD2 | CASSQTSGTANTGELFF | TGTGCCAGCAGCCAGACTAGCGGGACCGCGAACACCGGGGAGCTGTTTTTT
TRBJ2-3 | TRBV15 | many | . | CATSDYDTQYF | TGTGCCACCAGCGACTACGATACGCAGTATTTT
TRBJ2-2 | TRBV7-3 | . | . | CASSFLPGPGELFF | TGTGCCAGCAGCTTCCTCCCGGGACCCGGGGAGCTGTTTTTT
TRBJ1-2 | TRBV6-1 | . | . | CASSTTGGYGYTF | TGTGCCAGCAGCACCACAGGTGGCTATGGCTACACCTTC
TRBJ2-2 | TRBV7-6 | few | . | CASTPGGWELFF | TGTGCCAGCACCCCCGGGGGATGGGAGCTGTTTTTT
TRBJ2-5 | TRBV28 | many | TRBD2 | CASSPGLAGGNQETQYF | TGTGCCAGCAGCCCGGGACTAGCGGGAGGCAACCAAGAGACCCAGTACTTC
TRBJ1-3 | TRBV5-1 | few | . | CASSPTGGRRSGNTIYF | TGCGCCAGCAGCCCGACGGGAGGGAGGCGATCTGGAAACACCATATATTTT
TRBJ2-1 | TRBV7-6 | many | TRBD2 | CASSPIGTIHGHEQFF | TGTGCCAGCAGTCCGATCGGGACTATCCACGGCCATGAGCAGTTCTTC
TRBJ2-7 | TRBV2 | many | . | CASSEMYGEQYF | TGTGCCAGCAGTGAAATGTACGGGGAGCAGTACTTC
TRBJ1-4 | TRBV7-9 | . | . | CASSLAWGSYEKLFF | TGTGCCAGCAGCTTAGCTTGGGGGTCGTATGAAAAACTGTTTTTT
TRBJ2-7 | TRBV5-1 | few | TRBD2 | CASSTAGPTYEQYF | TGCGCCAGCTCTACAGCGGGGCCTACCTACGAGCAGTACTTC
TRBJ2-3 | TRBV5-1 | many | TRBD1 | CASSGRQGALTDTQYF | TGCGCCAGCAGCGGACGACAGGGGGCCCTCACAGATACGCAGTATTTT
TRBJ2-7 | TRBV12-3/TRBV12-4 | many | TRBD1 | CASSFTGPRGREQYF | TGTGCCAGCAGTTTTACGGGCCCCAGGGGGCGCGAGCAGTACTTC
TRBJ2-4 | TRBV29-1 | . | . | CSVHLGPRNIQYF | TGCAGCGTACACTTGGGGCCGCGGAACATTCAGTACTTC
TRBJ2-1 | TRBV11-2 | many | TRBD2 | CASSPLAGGIYNEQFF | TGTGCCAGCAGCCCTCTAGCGGGAGGGATCTACAATGAGCAGTTCTTC
TRBJ2-7 | TRBV29-1 | many | TRBD1 | CSVAGTEISYEQYF | TGCAGCGTTGCTGGGACAGAAATCTCTTACGAGCAGTACTTC
TRBJ2-1 | TRBV6-5 | many | . | CASSYSSSPYNEQFF | TGTGCCAGCAGTTACTCGAGTTCCCCTTACAATGAGCAGTTCTTC
TRBJ2-3 | TRBV7-3 | . | TRBD2 | CASSSIAGDRDTQYF | TGTGCCAGCAGCTCCATAGCGGGAGACCGGGATACGCAGTATTTT
TRBJ2-1 | TRBV6-2/TRBV6-3 | many | . | CACWESSYNEQFF | TGTGCCTGCTGGGAAAGCTCCTACAATGAGCAGTTCTTC
TRBJ1-4 | TRBV20-1 | . | TRBD1 | CSAWGQGNEKLFF | TGCAGTGCTTGGGGACAGGGAAATGAAAAACTGTTTTTT
TRBJ1-3 | TRBV12-3/TRBV12-4 | many | . | CASRLSSGNTIYF | TGTGCCAGCAGGCTGAGCTCTGGAAACACCATATATTTT
TRBJ2-1 | TRBV12-3/TRBV12-4 | . | TRBD2 | CASSLALGLAGSNEQFF | TGTGCCAGCAGTTTAGCGCTGGGACTAGCGGGAAGCAATGAGCAGTTCTTC
TRBJ1-3 | TRBV20-1 | few | . | CSARSSGNTIYF | TGCAGTGCTAGGTCCTCTGGAAACACCATATATTTT
TRBJ2-7 | TRBV20-1 | . | TRBD1 | CSAIRDRDPSEQYF | TGCAGTGCTATAAGGGACAGGGACCCCTCCGAGCAGTACTTC
TRBJ2-3 | TRBV4-2 | few | TRBD2 | CASSQDSGRALLSDTQYF | TGTGCCAGCAGTCAGGATAGCGGGAGAGCTCTTCTTTCAGATACGCAGTATTTT
TRBJ1-6 | TRBV28 | . | TRBD1 | CASSLNEDRARSYNSPLHF | TGTGCCAGCAGTTTAAATGAGGACAGGGCGAGGTCCTATAATTCACCCCTCCACTTT
TRBJ2-7 | TRBV7-8 | many | . | CASSLSRVYEQYF | TGTGCCAGCAGCTTATCTAGGGTCTACGAGCAGTACTTC
TRBJ2-7 | TRBV28 | few | . | CASSFIRISLEQYF | TGTGCCAGCAGTTTTATAAGGATCTCTCTGGAGCAGTACTTC
TRBJ2-7 | TRBV7-9 | few | . | CASSFTGPLREQYF | TGTGCCAGCAGCTTTACCGGACCTCTGAGGGAGCAGTACTTC
TRBJ1-1 | TRBV4-3 | many | TRBD1 | CASSQDPDRVSRAFF | TGCGCCAGCAGCCAAGATCCCGACAGGGTGTCGCGGGCTTTCTTT
TRBJ2-7 | TRBV7-2 | . | TRBD2 | CASSTLAGGWEQYF | TGTGCCAGCAGCACCCTAGCGGGAGGATGGGAGCAGTACTTC
TRBJ2-7 | TRBV20-1 | . | TRBD1 | CSAEGTGVYEQYF | TGCAGTGCCGAGGGAACAGGGGTATACGAGCAGTACTTC
TRBJ2-5 | TRBV28 | . | . | CASSPFGRWTQYF | TGTGCCAGCTCCCCCTTTGGCCGCTGGACCCAGTACTTC
TRBJ2-7 | TRBV15 | . | TRBD1 | CATSRPLTGASSYEQYF | TGTGCCACCAGCAGACCCCTGACAGGGGCCAGCTCCTACGAGCAGTACTTC
TRBJ2-2 | TRBV29-1 | few | . | CSVRQVLPGELFF | TGCAGCGTTAGACAGGTGTTGCCCGGGGAGCTGTTTTTT
TRBJ2-3 | TRBV20-1 | . | TRBD2 | CSARTGLAGWSPTTDTQYF | TGCAGTGCTAGGACGGGACTAGCGGGATGGTCTCCTACGACAGATACGCAGTATTTT
TRBJ2-7 | TRBV28 | . | . | CASKAHEQYF | TGTGCCAGCAAAGCCCACGAGCAGTACTTC
TRBJ2-1 | TRBV25-1 | many | . | CASTGQPPYNEQFF | TGTGCCAGCACGGGACAACCGCCCTACAATGAGCAGTTCTTC
TRBJ1-2 | TRBV29-1 | few | TRBD1 | CSVGGWGTDLNYGYTF | TGCAGCGTTGGTGGTTGGGGGACAGATCTTAACTATGGCTACACCTTC